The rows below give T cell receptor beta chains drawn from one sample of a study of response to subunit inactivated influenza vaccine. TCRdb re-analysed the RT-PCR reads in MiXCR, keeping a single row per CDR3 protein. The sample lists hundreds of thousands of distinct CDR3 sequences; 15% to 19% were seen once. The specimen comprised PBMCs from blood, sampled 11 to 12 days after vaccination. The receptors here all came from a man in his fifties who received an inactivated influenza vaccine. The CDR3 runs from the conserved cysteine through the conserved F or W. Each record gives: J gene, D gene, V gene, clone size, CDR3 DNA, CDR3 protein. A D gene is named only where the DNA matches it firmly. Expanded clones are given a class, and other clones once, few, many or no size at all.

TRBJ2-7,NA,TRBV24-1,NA,TGTGCCACCAGTGATTTGACGGGCAACGAGCAGTACTTC,CATSDLTGNEQYF
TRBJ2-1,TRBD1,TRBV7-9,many,TGTGCCGAAAATGCCGGACAGGGGTTGCCTGAGCAGTTCTTC,CAENAGQGLPEQFF
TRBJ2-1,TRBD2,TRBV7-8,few,TGTGCCAGCACTATAAGCGGGGGGGGCTACAATGAGCAGTTCTTC,CASTISGGGYNEQFF
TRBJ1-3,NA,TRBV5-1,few,TGCGCCAGCAGCTTCGGACGGAGCTCTGGAAACACCATATATTTT,CASSFGRSSGNTIYF
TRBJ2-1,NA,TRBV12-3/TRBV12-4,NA,TGTGCCAGCAGGCCAGGGGTAAATGAGCAGTTCTTC,CASRPGVNEQFF
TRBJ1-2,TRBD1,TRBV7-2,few,TGTGCCAGCAGCCTGGAGCGGGACAGCGACTATGGCTACACCTTC,CASSLERDSDYGYTF
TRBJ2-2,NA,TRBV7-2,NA,TGTGCACACACCGGGGAGCTGTTTTTT,CAHTGELFF
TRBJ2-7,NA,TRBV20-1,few,TGCAGTGCTAGAGATCCCCTCAGGGGGGGCAGGGGCGAGCAGTACTTC,CSARDPLRGGRGEQYF
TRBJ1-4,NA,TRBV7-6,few,TGTGCCAGCAGCTTAGTTGGGACCCCGTATGAAAAACTGTTTTTT,CASSLVGTPYEKLFF
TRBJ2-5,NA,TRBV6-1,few,TGTGCCACTAACCCAGGACATAGGCAAGAGACCCAGTACTTC,CATNPGHRQETQYF
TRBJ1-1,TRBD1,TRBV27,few,TGTGCCAGCAGTTTGTGGACAGGGACGACTGAAGCTTTCTTT,CASSLWTGTTEAFF
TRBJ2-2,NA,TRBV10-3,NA,TGTGCCATCACGGGCGGTGGGAACACCGGGGAGCTGTTTTTT,CAITGGGNTGELFF
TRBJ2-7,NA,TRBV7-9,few,TGTGCCAGCAGCCTAACGACAGGGAGGAGCTCCTACGAGCAGTACTTC,CASSLTTGRSSYEQYF
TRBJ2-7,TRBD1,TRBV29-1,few,TGCAGCGTTGAGACGACAGGGGGGAACGAGCAGTACTTC,CSVETTGGNEQYF
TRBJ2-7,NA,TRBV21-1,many,TGTGCCAGCCCCACCCGACGGCTGTCCTCCTACGAGCAGTACTTC,CASPTRRLSSYEQYF
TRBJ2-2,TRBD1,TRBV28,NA,TGTGCCAGCAGCGAGACAGGGAAAATCGGGGAGCTGTTTTTT,CASSETGKIGELFF
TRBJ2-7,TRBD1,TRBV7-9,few,TGTGCCAGCAGCTTCCGGGACAGTGTTCACGAGCAGTACTTC,CASSFRDSVHEQYF
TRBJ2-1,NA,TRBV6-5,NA,TGTGCCAGCAGTTTTCATCCCCTGGATGAGCAGTTCTTC,CASSFHPLDEQFF
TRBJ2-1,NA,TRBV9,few,TGTGCCAGCAGCCCGCGGGCCAGCTCAAATGAGCAGTTCTTC,CASSPRASSNEQFF
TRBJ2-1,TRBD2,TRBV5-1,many,TGCGCCAGCAGCCACGGGGAGGGCAACTACAATGAGCAGTTCTTC,CASSHGEGNYNEQFF
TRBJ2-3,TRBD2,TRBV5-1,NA,TGCGCCAGCAGCGTGGGACTAGCGGGGGGGCCAAGCACAGATACGCAGTATTTT,CASSVGLAGGPSTDTQYF
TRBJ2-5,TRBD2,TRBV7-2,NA,TGTGCCAGCAGCTTAAAAAGCGGGAGACCCGCCCCCCAGTACTTC,CASSLKSGRPAPQYF
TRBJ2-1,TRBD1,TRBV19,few,TGTGCCAGTAGTACAACAGGGGACAATGAGCAGTTCTTC,CASSTTGDNEQFF
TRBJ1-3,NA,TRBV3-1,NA,TGTGCCAGCAGCCCCATTGACCGGGGAAACACCATATATTTT,CASSPIDRGNTIYF
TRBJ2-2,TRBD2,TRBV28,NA,TGTGCCAGCAGTTTAGTAACGGGGGGGCAAACCGGGGAGCTGTTTTTT,CASSLVTGGQTGELFF
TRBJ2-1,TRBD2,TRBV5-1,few,TGCGCCAGCAGCTTTAGCGGGGGGCCCGAGGATGAGCAGTTCTTC,CASSFSGGPEDEQFF